The next 17 T cell receptor beta chains were all read from a single sample in a study of shared clonotypes between healthy human individuals. This table comes from immunoSEQ multiplex PCR, and its TCRdb copy is limited to in-frame clones, with some not included. This repertoire shows about a million clones, approximately 72% found once; its top ten account for less than 1.5%. Specimen: memory CD4+ T cells sorted from blood. Subset indicated: CD45RA-negative fraction. These receptors originate from a man aged 18 to 29 in good health.

Details on this clone: Distinct nucleotide sequences in the sample also encode this CDR3. The chain has TRBV5-1 and TRBJ1-3; no definite D call. The germline gives CDR1 SGHRS, CDR2 YFSETQ. CDR3 length equals 15 residues. V lost 0 bases to trimming and J lost 1 base, with 8 bases between them. The CDR3 DNA reads as TGCGCCAGCAGCTTGGATCCGGGGTCTGGAAACACCATATATTTT. Translating gives CASSLDPGSGNTIYF. The entire variable domain, with the rest obtained from reference TRBV5-1 and TRBJ1-3, is as follows: KAGVTQTPRYLIKTRGQQVTLSCSPISGHRSVSWYQQTPGQGLQFLFEYFSETQRNKGNFPGRFSGRQFSNSRSEMNVSTLELGDSALYLCASSLDPGSGNTIYFGEGSWLTVV.

J is TRBJ2-5 and V is TRBV12-5; 7 bases fit TRBD1. Germline lookup yields CDR1 LGHNT and CDR2 FRNRAP. CDR3 length: 14 amino acids. Trimming at V came to 7 bases and at J to 3 bases, leaving 8 bases not matched to a gene. CDR3 loop: CASAIGTAKETQYF. In DNA form, the CDR3 reads TGTGCTAGTGCCATCGGGACAGCAAAAGAGACCCAGTACTTC.

With regard to this clone: This sample includes further DNA sequences coding for the same CDR3. The chain joins TRBV5-6 to TRBJ1-1; D is uncertain. V lost 0 bases, J lost 2 bases, and 5 bases lay in between. CDR1 is SGHDT, CDR2 YYEEEE, per germline. The CDR3 loop spans 13 amino acids. The CDR3 loop reads CASSLAVNTEAFF. The CDR3 bases are TGTGCCAGCAGCTTGGCAGTCAACACTGAAGCTTTCTTT. Full variable domain (outside the CDR3, taken from reference TRBV5-6 and TRBJ1-1): DAGVTQSPTHLIKTRGQQVTLRCSPKSGHDTVSWYQQALGQGPQFIFQYYEEEERQRGNFPDRFSGHQFPNYSSELNVNALLLGDSALYLCASSLAVNTEAFFGQGTRLTVV.

The chain combines TRBV29-1 with TRBJ2-5, with D hard to call. Germline assignment: CDR1 SQVTM and CDR2 ANQGSEA. V dropped 8 bases and J dropped 5 bases, with 12 bases sitting between them. The length of the CDR3 is 11 residues. CDR3 loop: CSPWIGETQYF. CDR3 in DNA: TGCAGCCCCTGGATAGGGGAGACCCAGTACTTC.

This clone was detected only once. Additional DNA sequences in this sample encode the identical CDR3. This chain uses TRBV5-1 with TRBJ1-5; 7 bases are shared with TRBD1. This CDR3 comprises 15 residues. CDR1 and CDR2 (germline): SGHRS, YFSETQ. Trimming took 3 bases from V and 0 from J; bases not matched to a gene: 3. CDR3: CASSWTGDSNQPQHF. In DNA form, the CDR3 reads TGCGCCAGCAGCTGGACAGGAGATAGCAATCAGCCCCAGCATTTT. The entire variable domain, with the rest obtained from reference TRBV5-1 and TRBJ1-5, is as follows: KAGVTQTPRYLIKTRGQQVTLSCSPISGHRSVSWYQQTPGQGLQFLFEYFSETQRNKGNFPGRFSGRQFSNSRSEMNVSTLELGDSALYLCASSWTGDSNQPQHFGDGTRLSIL.

CDR3 amino acids: CASSQGNRATDTQYF. CDR3 sequence (DNA): TGCGCCAGCAGCCAAGGAAACAGGGCCACAGATACGCAGTATTTT. The chain uses TRBV4-3 and TRBJ2-3; a weak D match, TRBD1 (6 bases). V lost 1 base, J lost 2 bases, and 10 bases lay in between. Germline assignment: CDR1 LGHNA and CDR2 YSLEER. This CDR3 is 15 amino acids long.

The chain links TRBV6-5 to TRBJ1-1; the match to TRBD1 covers 7 bases. V dropped 7 bases and J dropped 1; count of bases not matched to a gene: 6. The V gene's germline CDR1 is MNHEY and CDR2 SVGAGI. The CDR3 contains 14 residues. The CDR3 DNA follows: TGTGCCAGCAAGTACAGGGGTGAGAACACTGAAGCTTTCTTT. Its protein is CASKYRGENTEAFF.

V gene TRBV10-3 combines with J gene TRBJ1-6; D is possibly TRBD1 (5 bases). Germline CDR1 ENHRY, CDR2 SYGVKD. The V end lost 2 bases, the J end lost 11 bases, and 19 bases lay between the germline ends. The CDR3 contains 16 residues. The CDR3 protein is CAISEAGMLQGTPLHF. The CDR3 DNA is TGTGCCATCAGTGAGGCGGGGATGCTGCAGGGAACACCCCTCCACTTT.

This clone has just a few counts. The chain employs TRBV7-8 and TRBJ2-5; TRBD2 is a possible D gene (5 bases). The germline V and J ends were trimmed by 6 bases and 1 base, with 18 bases remaining between them. Per germline, CDR1 SGHVS and CDR2 FQNEAQ. The CDR3 runs to 16 residues. The CDR3 sequence is CASRRVDPKGQETQYF. In DNA form, the CDR3 reads TGTGCCAGCAGGAGGGTCGACCCGAAGGGCCAAGAGACCCAGTACTTC.

The chain joins TRBV5-1 to TRBJ1-2, with TRBD1 matching over 10 bases. J lost 4 bases, V lost 5 bases, and 5 bases had no gene match. The CDR3 length is 14 residues. Germline CDR1 SGHRS, CDR2 YFSETQ. The CDR3 loop is CASRSGQGFYGYTF. CDR3 DNA: TGCGCCAGCAGGTCGGGACAGGGGTTCTATGGCTACACCTTC.

For this clone: Other DNA variants within this sample encode the same CDR3. The chain joins TRBV7-2 to TRBJ2-7; a weak D match, TRBD2 (6 bases). This CDR3 is 14 amino acids long. From germline, CDR1 is SGHTA and CDR2 FQGNSA. V was cut by 0 bases and J by 2 bases, with 8 bases left in between. The CDR3 reads CASSLAGGPYEQYF. CDR3 sequence (DNA): TGTGCCAGCAGCTTAGCCGGGGGACCCTACGAGCAGTACTTC.

This chain connects TRBV2 to TRBJ1-1; unclear D gene. CDR1 SNHLY and CDR2 FYNNEI come from the germline V gene. The CDR3 extends over 14 amino acids. Trimming pared 7 bases from V and 1 base from J, leaving 13 bases between. Here the CDR3 reads CASTAEGGNTEAFF. The CDR3 coding sequence is TGTGCCAGCACCGCGGAGGGTGGGAACACTGAAGCTTTCTTT.

CDR3 region: CASNMGQGYGYTF. For the CDR3, the DNA is TGTGCCAGCAATATGGGACAGGGTTATGGCTACACCTTC. The chain combines TRBV6-1 with TRBJ1-2; 9 bases are shared with TRBD1. The V gene end was trimmed by 7 bases and the J gene end by 5 bases; junction bases not matched to a gene: 5. Germline CDR1 and CDR2: MNHNS and SASEGT. CDR3 length: 13 amino acids.

This rearrangement joins TRBV7-9 to TRBJ2-4, with 7 bases fitting TRBD1. The CDR3 totals 14 residues. The junction had 8 bases not matched to a gene; V was cut back by 4 bases and J by 8 bases. Looked up from germline, CDR1 is SEHNR and CDR2 is FQNEAQ (reference sequence). CDR3 sequence: CASSSTGAMDIQYF. In DNA, the CDR3 is TGTGCCAGCAGCTCCACAGGGGCAATGGACATTCAGTACTTC.

The V call is TRBV19, the J call TRBJ1-2, with D tentatively TRBD1 (6 bases). The V gene's germline CDR1 is LNHDA and CDR2 SQIVND (reference sequence). Trimming shortened V by 3 bases and J by 3 bases, and 17 bases separated the two germline ends. The length of the CDR3 is 16 residues. The CDR3 DNA is TGTGCCAGTAGTATCGGGACGACAGGAACTCACTATGGCTACACCTTC. Protein: CASSIGTTGTHYGYTF.

With regard to this clone: Different DNA sequences within this sample yield the same CDR3. J is TRBJ1-6 and V is TRBV5-1; TRBD1 aligns across 7 bases. J lost 9 bases, V lost 0 bases, and 3 bases had no gene match. This CDR3 comprises 14 residues. Germline V gives CDR1 SGHRS, CDR2 YFSETQ. CDR3 loop: CASSLGQGGSPLHF. The CDR3 bases are TGCGCCAGCAGCTTGGGACAGGGTGGTTCACCCCTCCACTTT. The full variable domain, with the rest looked up from reference TRBV5-1 and TRBJ1-6, is KAGVTQTPRYLIKTRGQQVTLSCSPISGHRSVSWYQQTPGQGLQFLFEYFSETQRNKGNFPGRFSGRQFSNSRSEMNVSTLELGDSALYLCASSLGQGGSPLHFGNGTRLTVT.

The V gene is TRBV7-2, the J gene TRBJ2-1, with TRBD2 matching 12 bases. Losses at the gene ends were 5 bases for V and 1 base for J; bases not matched to a gene: 6. This CDR3 is built from 17 residues. The V gene's germline CDR1 is SGHTA and CDR2 FQGNSA. CDR3 DNA: TGTGCCAGCAGCCCACCCGGACTAGCGGGGTCCTACAATGAGCAGTTCTTC. It specifies CASSPPGLAGSYNEQFF.